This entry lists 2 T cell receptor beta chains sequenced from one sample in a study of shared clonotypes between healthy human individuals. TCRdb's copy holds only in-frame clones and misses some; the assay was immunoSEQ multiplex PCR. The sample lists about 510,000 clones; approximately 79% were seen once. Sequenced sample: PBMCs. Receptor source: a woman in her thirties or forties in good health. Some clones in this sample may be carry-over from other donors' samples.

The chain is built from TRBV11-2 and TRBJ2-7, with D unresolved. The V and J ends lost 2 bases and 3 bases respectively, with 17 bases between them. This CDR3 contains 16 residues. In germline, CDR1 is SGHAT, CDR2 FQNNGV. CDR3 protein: CASSLSLTAPSYEQYF. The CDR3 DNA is TGTGCCAGCAGCTTATCCCTTACGGCGCCAAGCTACGAGCAGTACTTC.

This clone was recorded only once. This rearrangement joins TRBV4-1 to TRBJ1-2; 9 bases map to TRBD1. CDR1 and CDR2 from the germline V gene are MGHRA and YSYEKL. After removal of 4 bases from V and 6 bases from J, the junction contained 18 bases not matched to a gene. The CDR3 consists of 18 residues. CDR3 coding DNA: TGCGCCAGCAGCCGTTGGGACAGGGAATCCGTGGACGGCGATGGCTACACCTTC. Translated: CASSRWDRESVDGDGYTF.